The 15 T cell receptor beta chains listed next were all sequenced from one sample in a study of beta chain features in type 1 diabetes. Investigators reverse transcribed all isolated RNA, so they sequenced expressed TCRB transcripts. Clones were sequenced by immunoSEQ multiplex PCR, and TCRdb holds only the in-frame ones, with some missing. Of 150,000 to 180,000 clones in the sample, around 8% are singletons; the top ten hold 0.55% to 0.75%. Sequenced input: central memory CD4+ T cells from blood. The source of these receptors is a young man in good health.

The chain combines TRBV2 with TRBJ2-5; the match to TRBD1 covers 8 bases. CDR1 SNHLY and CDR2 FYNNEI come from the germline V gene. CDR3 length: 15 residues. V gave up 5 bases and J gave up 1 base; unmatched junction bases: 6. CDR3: CASSKTTGGQETQYF. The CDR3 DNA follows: TGTGCCAGCAGTAAAACTACAGGGGGCCAAGAGACCCAGTACTTC.

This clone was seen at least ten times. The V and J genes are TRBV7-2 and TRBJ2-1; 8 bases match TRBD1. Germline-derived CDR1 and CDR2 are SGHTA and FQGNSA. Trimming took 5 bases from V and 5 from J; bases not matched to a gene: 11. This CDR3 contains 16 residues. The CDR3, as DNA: TGTGCCAGCAGCCACCCCCAGGGGGCCGTCAACAATGAGCAGTTCTTC. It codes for CASSHPQGAVNNEQFF.

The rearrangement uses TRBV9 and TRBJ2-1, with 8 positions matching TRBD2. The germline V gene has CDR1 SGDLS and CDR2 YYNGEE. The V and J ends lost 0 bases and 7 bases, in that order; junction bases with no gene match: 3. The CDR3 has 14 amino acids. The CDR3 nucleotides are TGTGCCAGCAGCGTAGCCGGGACTAGTAATGAGCAGTTCTTC. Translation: CASSVAGTSNEQFF.

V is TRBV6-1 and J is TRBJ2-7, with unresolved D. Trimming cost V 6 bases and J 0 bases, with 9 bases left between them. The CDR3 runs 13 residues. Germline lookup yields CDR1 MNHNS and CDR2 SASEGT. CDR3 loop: CASRQQTSYEQYF. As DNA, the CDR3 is TGTGCCAGCAGGCAACAAACCTCCTACGAGCAGTACTTC.

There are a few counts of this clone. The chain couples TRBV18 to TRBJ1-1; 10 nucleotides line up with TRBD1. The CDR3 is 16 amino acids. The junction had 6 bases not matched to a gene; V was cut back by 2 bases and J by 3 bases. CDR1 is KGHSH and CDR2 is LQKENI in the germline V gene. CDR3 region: CASSPDRGRGDTEAFF. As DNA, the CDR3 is TGTGCCAGCTCACCAGACAGGGGGCGCGGGGACACTGAAGCTTTCTTT.

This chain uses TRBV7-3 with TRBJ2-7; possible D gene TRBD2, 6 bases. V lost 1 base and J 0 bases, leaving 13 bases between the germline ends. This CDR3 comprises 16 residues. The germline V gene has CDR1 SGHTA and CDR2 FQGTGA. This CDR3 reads CASSLKMAGISYEQYF. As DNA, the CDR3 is TGTGCCAGCAGCTTAAAGATGGCGGGGATCTCCTACGAGCAGTACTTC.

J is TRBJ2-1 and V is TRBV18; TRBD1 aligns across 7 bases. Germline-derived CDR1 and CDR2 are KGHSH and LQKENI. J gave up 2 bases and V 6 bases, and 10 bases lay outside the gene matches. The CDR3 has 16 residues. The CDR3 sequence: CASSPKRQGAYNEQFF. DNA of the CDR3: TGTGCCAGCTCCCCGAAACGACAGGGCGCCTACAATGAGCAGTTCTTC. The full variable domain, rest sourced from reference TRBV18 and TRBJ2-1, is NAGVMQNPRHLVRRRGQEARLRCSPMKGHSHVYWYRQLPEEGLKFMVYLQKENIIDESGMPKERFSAEFPKEGPSILRIQQVVRGDSAAYFCASSPKRQGAYNEQFFGPGTRLTVL.

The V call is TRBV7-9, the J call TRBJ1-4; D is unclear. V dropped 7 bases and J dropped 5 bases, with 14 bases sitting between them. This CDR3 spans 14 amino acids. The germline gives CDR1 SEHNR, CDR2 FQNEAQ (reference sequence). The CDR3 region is CASTMDGVNEKLFF. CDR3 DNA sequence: TGTGCCAGCACCATGGACGGGGTAAATGAAAAACTGTTTTTT.

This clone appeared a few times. CDR3 protein: CASSFRGTGANVLTF. The CDR3 DNA sequence: TGTGCCAGCAGCTTCAGGGGAACTGGGGCCAACGTCCTGACTTTC. The J gene is TRBJ2-6, the V gene TRBV7-3, with a weak D call TRBD1 (6 bases). Looked up from germline, CDR1 is SGHTA and CDR2 is FQGTGA. The CDR3 sequence is 15 residues long. Trimming shortened V by 3 bases and J by 2 bases, and 8 bases separated the two germline ends.

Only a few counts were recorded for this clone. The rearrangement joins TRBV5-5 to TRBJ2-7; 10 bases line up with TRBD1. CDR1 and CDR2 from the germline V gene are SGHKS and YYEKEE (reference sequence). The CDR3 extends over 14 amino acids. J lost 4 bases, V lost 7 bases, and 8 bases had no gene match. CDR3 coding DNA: TGTGCCAGCGGGCCCGGGACAGGGGTATACGAGCAGTACTTC. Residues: CASGPGTGVYEQYF.

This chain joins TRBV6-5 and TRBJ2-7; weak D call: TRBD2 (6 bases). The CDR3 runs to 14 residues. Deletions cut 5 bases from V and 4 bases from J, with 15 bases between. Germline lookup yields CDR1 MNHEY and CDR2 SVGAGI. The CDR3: CASSENRGRYEQYF. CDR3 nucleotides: TGTGCCAGCAGTGAAAACCGGGGGAGGTACGAGCAGTACTTC.

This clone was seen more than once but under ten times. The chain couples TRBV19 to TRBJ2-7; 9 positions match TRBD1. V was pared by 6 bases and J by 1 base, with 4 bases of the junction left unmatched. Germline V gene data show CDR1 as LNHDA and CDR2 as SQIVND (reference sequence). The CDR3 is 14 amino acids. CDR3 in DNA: TGTGCCAGTAGATTGGGACAGGGTTCCTACGAGCAGTACTTC. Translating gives CASRLGQGSYEQYF.

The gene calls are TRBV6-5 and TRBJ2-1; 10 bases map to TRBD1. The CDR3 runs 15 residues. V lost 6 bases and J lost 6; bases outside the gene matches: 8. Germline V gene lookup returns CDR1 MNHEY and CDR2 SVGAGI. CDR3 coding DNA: TGTGCCAGCAGCCCCGGGACAGGGGATGTCAATGAGCAGTTCTTC. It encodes CASSPGTGDVNEQFF.

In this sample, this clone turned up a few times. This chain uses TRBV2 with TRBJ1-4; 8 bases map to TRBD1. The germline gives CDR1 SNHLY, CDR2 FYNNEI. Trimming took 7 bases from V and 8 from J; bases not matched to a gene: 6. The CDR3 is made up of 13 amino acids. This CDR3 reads CASKQGAREKLFF. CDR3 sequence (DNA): TGTGCCAGCAAGCAGGGGGCGCGAGAAAAACTGTTTTTT.

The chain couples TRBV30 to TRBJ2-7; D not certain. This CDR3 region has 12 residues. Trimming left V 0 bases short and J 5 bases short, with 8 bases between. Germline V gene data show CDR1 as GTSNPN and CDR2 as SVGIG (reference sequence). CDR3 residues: CAWSVIVHEQYF. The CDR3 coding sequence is TGTGCCTGGAGTGTAATCGTCCACGAGCAGTACTTC.